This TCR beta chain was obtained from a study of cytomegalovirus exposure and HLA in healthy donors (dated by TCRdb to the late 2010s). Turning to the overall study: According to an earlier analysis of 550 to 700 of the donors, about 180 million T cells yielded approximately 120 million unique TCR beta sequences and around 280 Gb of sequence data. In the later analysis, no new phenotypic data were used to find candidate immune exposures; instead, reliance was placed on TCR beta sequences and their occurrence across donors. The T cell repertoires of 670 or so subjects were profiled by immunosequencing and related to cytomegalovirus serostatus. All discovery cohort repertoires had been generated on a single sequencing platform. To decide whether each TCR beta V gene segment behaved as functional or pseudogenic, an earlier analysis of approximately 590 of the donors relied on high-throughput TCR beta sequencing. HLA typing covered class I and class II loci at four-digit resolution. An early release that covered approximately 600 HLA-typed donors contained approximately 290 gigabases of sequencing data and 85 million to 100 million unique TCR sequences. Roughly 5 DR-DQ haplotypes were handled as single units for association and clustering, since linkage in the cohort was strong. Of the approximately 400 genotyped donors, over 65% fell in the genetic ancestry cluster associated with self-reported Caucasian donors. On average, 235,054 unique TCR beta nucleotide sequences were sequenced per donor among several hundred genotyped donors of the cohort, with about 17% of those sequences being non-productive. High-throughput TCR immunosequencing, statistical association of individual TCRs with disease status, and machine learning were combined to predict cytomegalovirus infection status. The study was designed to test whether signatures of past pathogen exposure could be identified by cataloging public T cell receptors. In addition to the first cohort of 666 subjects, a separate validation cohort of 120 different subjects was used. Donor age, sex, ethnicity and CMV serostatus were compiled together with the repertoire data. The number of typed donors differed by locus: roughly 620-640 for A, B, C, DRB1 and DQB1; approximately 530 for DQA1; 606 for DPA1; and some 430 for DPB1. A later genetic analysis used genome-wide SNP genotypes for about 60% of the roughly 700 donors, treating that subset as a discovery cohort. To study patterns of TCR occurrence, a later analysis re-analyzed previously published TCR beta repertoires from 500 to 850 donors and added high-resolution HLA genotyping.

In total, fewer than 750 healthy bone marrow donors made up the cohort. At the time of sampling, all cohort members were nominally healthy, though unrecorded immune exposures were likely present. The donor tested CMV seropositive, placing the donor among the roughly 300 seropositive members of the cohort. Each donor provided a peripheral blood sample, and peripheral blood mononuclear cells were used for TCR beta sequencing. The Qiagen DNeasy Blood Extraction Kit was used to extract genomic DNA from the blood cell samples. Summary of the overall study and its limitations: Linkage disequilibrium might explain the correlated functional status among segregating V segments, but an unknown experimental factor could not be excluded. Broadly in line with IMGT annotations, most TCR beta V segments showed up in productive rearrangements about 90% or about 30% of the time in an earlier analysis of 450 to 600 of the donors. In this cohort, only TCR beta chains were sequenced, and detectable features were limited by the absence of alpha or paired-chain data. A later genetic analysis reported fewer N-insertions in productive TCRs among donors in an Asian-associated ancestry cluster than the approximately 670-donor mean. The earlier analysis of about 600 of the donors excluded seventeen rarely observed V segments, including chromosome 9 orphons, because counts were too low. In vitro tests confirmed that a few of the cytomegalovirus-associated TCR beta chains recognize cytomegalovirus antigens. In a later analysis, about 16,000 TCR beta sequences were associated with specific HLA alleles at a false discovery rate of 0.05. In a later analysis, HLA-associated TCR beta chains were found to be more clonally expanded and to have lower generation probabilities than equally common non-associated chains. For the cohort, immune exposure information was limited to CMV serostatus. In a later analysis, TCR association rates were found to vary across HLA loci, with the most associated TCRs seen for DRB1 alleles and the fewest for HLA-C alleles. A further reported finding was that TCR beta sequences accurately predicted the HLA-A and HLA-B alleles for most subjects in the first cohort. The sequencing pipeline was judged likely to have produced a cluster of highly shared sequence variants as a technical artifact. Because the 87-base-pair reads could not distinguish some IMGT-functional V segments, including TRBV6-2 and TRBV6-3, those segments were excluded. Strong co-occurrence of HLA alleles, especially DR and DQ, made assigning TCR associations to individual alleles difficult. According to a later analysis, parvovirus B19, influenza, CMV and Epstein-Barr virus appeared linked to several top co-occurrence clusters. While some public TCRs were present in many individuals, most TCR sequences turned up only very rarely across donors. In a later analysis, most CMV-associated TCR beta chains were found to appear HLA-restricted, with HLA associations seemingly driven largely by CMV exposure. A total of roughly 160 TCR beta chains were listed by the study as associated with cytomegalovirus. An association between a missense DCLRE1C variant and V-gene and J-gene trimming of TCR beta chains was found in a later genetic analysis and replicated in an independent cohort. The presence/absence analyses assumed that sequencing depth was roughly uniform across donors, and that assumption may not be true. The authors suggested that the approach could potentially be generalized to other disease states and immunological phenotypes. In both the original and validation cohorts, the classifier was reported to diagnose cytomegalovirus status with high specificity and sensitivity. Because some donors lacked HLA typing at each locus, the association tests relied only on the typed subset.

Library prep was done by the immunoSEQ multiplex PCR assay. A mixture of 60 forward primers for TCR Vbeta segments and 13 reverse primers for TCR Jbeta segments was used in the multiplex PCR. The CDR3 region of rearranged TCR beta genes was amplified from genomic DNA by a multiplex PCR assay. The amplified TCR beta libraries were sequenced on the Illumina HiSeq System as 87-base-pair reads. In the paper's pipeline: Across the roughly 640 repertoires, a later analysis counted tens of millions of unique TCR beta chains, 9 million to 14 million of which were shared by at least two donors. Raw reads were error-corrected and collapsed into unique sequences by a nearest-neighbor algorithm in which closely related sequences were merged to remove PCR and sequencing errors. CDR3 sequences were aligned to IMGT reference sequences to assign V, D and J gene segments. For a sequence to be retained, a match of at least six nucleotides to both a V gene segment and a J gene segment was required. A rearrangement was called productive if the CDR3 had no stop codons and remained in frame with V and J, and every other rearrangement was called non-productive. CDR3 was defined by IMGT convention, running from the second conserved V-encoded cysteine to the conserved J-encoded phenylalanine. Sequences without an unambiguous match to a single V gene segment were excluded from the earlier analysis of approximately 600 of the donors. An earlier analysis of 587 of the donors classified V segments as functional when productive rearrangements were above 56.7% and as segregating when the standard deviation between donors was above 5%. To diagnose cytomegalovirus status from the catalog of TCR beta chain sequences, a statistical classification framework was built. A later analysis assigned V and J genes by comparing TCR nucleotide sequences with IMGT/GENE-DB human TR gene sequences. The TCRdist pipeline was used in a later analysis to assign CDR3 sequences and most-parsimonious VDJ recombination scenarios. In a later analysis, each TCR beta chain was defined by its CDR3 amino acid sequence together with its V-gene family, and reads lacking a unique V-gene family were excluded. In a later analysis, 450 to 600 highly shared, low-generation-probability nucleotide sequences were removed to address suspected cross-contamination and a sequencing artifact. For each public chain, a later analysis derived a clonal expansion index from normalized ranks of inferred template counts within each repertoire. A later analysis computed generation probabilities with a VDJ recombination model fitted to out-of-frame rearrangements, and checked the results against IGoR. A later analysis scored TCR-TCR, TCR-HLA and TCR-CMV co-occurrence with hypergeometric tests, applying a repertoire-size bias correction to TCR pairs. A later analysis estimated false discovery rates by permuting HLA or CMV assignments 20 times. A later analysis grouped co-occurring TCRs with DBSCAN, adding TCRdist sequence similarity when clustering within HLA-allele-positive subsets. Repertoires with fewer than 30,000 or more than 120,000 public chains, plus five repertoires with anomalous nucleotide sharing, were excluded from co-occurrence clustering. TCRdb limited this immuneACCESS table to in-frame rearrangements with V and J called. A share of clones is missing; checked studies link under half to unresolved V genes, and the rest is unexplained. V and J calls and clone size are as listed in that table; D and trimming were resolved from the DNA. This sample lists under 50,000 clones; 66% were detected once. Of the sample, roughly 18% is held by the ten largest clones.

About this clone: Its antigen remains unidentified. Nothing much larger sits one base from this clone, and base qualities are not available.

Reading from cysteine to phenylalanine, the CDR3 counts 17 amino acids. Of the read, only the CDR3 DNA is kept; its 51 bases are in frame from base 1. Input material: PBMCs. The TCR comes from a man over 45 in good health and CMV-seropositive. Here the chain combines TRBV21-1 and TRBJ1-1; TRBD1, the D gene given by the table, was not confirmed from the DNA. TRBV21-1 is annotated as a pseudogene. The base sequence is TGTGCCAGACAAATCGACAGGGGGCCTCCCGGGGACACTGAAGCTTTCTTT. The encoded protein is CARQIDRGPPGDTEAFF.